Shown below are 20 T cell receptor beta chains from a single sample sequenced in a study of T cell changes during pregnancy in multiple sclerosis (dated by TCRdb to 2018 to 2020). Libraries were prepared through the immunoSEQ multiplex PCR assay. The clones in this table, taken by TCRdb from immuneACCESS, are in-frame only. Not every clone is retained; where verified, under half of the shortfall comes from an unresolved V gene, and the cause of the rest is unknown. This sample is represented by about 87,000 clones; around 95% of them were singletons. 1.2% to 1.5% of the sample goes to the ten largest clones. The sample consisted of peripheral blood, taken in the third trimester of pregnancy. These TCRs come from a female donor in good health, enrolled as a control in a pregnancy study.

V usage is TRBV10-3 and J usage is TRBJ2-1, with 11 bases aligning to TRBD2. The trim removed 6 bases at V and 1 base at J, leaving 8 bases unmatched. This CDR3 has 17 amino acids. CDR1 and CDR2 from the germline V gene are ENHRY and SYGVKD. DNA of the CDR3: TGTGCCATCAGCAAACTAGCGGGGGCTACTTCCTACAATGAGCAGTTCTTC. The encoded protein is CAISKLAGATSYNEQFF.

This rearrangement joins TRBV5-1 to TRBJ2-5; 13 bases fit TRBD2. Germline loops: CDR1 SGHRS, CDR2 YFSETQ. This CDR3 has 16 residues. Unmatched junction bases numbered 3, after V lost 1 base and J lost 3 bases. The CDR3 region is CASSLPGLAGKETQYF. In DNA, the CDR3 is TGCGCCAGCAGCTTGCCGGGACTAGCGGGAAAAGAGACCCAGTACTTC.

The J gene is TRBJ2-2, the V gene TRBV19; TRBD2 might be the D (5 bases). The germline gives CDR1 LNHDA, CDR2 SQIVND (reference sequence). The V gene lost 1 base and the J gene lost 1 base, with 7 bases spanning the gap. The CDR3 sequence is 15 residues long. The CDR3 bases are TGTGCCAGTAGTATAGGGAGGAGGAACACCGGGGAGCTGTTTTTT. Translating it yields CASSIGRRNTGELFF.

The chain employs TRBV6-1 and TRBJ2-7, with 11 bases that match TRBD2. Germline V lookup: CDR1 MNHNS, CDR2 SASEGT. The CDR3 is 15 residues long. The J segment lost 2 bases and the V segment lost 2 bases, leaving 2 bases of the junction unmatched. In DNA form, the CDR3 reads TGTGCCAGCAGTGAACTAGCGGGAGGACCCTACGAGCAGTACTTC. Amino acid sequence: CASSELAGGPYEQYF.

The V call is TRBV4-1, the J call TRBJ1-3; 10 bases are shared with TRBD1. V lost 1 base and J lost 4; bases outside the gene matches: 1. The germline CDR1 and CDR2 sequences are MGHRA and YSYEKL. The CDR3 contains 15 residues. The CDR3, as DNA: TGCGCCAGCAGCCAAGGACAGGGGGCGGGAAACACCATATATTTT. This sequence encodes CASSQGQGAGNTIYF.

The chain has TRBV6-5 and TRBJ1-2; 7 bases agree with TRBD1. The CDR3 loop spans 14 amino acids. The V and J ends lost 8 bases and 7 bases, in that order; junction bases with no gene match: 13. Germline V lookup: CDR1 MNHEY, CDR2 SVGAGI. The CDR3 nucleotides are TGTGCCAGCGGACCGGTTGACAGGGAGGCTGGCTACACCTTC. This translates into CASGPVDREAGYTF.

The chain is built from TRBV7-9 and TRBJ2-1; the match to TRBD2 covers 13 bases. This CDR3 has 15 residues. V shed 6 bases and J 7 bases; nucleotides not matched to a gene: 6. The germline V gene has CDR1 SEHNR and CDR2 FQNEAQ (reference sequence). CDR3 protein: CASSIGGLAGNEQFF. Here the CDR3 DNA reads TGTGCCAGCAGTATCGGGGGACTAGCGGGAAATGAGCAGTTCTTC.

The rearrangement links TRBV13 to TRBJ2-3; the match to TRBD2 covers 10 bases. CDR1 and CDR2 (germline): PRHDT, FYEKMQ (reference sequence). The CDR3 is 16 amino acids. The V gene end was trimmed by 0 bases and the J gene end by 4 bases; junction bases not matched to a gene: 4. CDR3 loop: CASSLGPGLASDTQYF. CDR3 bases: TGTGCCAGCAGCTTAGGCCCGGGACTAGCGTCAGATACGCAGTATTTT.

The rearrangement links TRBV11-2 to TRBJ2-3; D may be TRBD2 (5 bases). With 5 bases removed from V and 3 bases from J, the gap between germline ends came to 18 bases. The CDR3 covers 16 residues. The germline gives CDR1 SGHAT, CDR2 FQNNGV. CDR3 protein: CASSNPQRTLTDTQYF. DNA of the CDR3: TGTGCCAGCAGCAATCCTCAGAGGACTTTAACAGATACGCAGTATTTT.

This chain links TRBV9 with TRBJ2-7, with D unclear. V gave up 0 bases and J gave up 0 bases, with 7 bases separating them. The CDR3 extends over 14 amino acids. Germline CDR1 reads SGDLS; CDR2 reads YYNGEE. CDR3 amino acids: CASSVGPGSYEQYF. In DNA, the CDR3 is TGTGCCAGCAGCGTAGGTCCAGGCTCCTACGAGCAGTACTTC.

The chain links TRBV27 to TRBJ2-7; 9 bases fit TRBD2. Germline V gene lookup returns CDR1 MNHEY and CDR2 SMNVEV (reference sequence). The V gene end was trimmed by 0 bases and the J gene end by 2 bases; junction bases not matched to a gene: 8. This CDR3 is built from 17 residues. The CDR3 region is CASSLSPSSGDPYEQYF. CDR3 sequence (DNA): TGTGCCAGCAGTTTATCCCCCTCTAGCGGGGATCCCTACGAGCAGTACTTC.

The chain joins TRBV2 to TRBJ1-5; 9 bases line up with TRBD1. The CDR3 covers 13 residues. Germline V gene lookup returns CDR1 SNHLY and CDR2 FYNNEI. Germline trimming cut 6 bases from V and 8 bases from J; bases unmatched to any gene: 5. Here the CDR3 DNA reads TGTGCCAGCAGGGGACAGGGCCGGGAGCCCCAGCATTTT. This encodes CASRGQGREPQHF. Variable domain in full (rest from reference TRBV2 and TRBJ1-5): EPEVTQTPSHQVTQMGQEVILRCVPISNHLYFYWYRQILGQKVEFLVSFYNNEISEKSEIFDDQFSVERPDGSNFTLKIRSTKLEDSAMYFCASRGQGREPQHFGDGTRLSIL.

The chain links TRBV5-1 to TRBJ1-2; no clear D. This CDR3 contains 12 residues. Trimming pared 4 bases from V and 5 bases from J, leaving 9 bases between. Germline V gives CDR1 SGHRS, CDR2 YFSETQ. CDR3 nucleotide sequence: TGCGCCAGCAGCACTGATACTTATGGCTACACCTTC. As protein: CASSTDTYGYTF. Full variable domain (missing parts from reference TRBV5-1 and TRBJ1-2): KAGVTQTPRYLIKTRGQQVTLSCSPISGHRSVSWYQQTPGQGLQFLFEYFSETQRNKGNFPGRFSGRQFSNSRSEMNVSTLELGDSALYLCASSTDTYGYTFGSGTRLTVV.

The chain carries TRBV7-6 and TRBJ2-5, with 9 bases that match TRBD2. Germline V CDR1 and CDR2: SGHVS, FNYEAQ. This CDR3 has 16 residues. V was pared by 5 bases and J by 5 bases, with 12 bases of the junction left unmatched. The chain's CDR3 is CASSPLTSGGGETQYF. For the CDR3, the DNA is TGTGCCAGCAGCCCGTTGACTAGCGGTGGGGGGGAGACCCAGTACTTC.

V is TRBV5-1 and J is TRBJ2-3; 14 nucleotides agree with TRBD2. The V gene end was trimmed by 0 bases and the J gene end by 2 bases; junction bases not matched to a gene: 2. In germline, CDR1 is SGHRS, CDR2 YFSETQ. The CDR3 spans 17 residues. Written as DNA, the CDR3 is TGCGCCAGCAGCTTGGGGACTAGCGGGAGGATCACAGATACGCAGTATTTT. The encoded protein is CASSLGTSGRITDTQYF.

This chain uses TRBV27 with TRBJ2-7; tentative D call: TRBD1 (5 bases). This CDR3 has 13 amino acids. The germline gives CDR1 MNHEY, CDR2 SMNVEV (reference sequence). V lost 3 bases and J lost 3, with 9 bases in between. This chain's CDR3 is CASSFSRGYEQYF. As DNA, the CDR3 is TGTGCCAGCAGTTTTAGTAGGGGCTACGAGCAGTACTTC.

The V and J genes are TRBV6-5 and TRBJ1-2; a possible D gene is TRBD1 (5 bases). Germline-derived CDR1 and CDR2 are MNHEY and SVGAGI. The CDR3 sequence is 16 residues long. V was trimmed by 0 bases and J by 0 bases, leaving 11 bases between them. CDR3 nucleotides: TGTGCCAGCAGTTACTCGAACAGGCCCGCTAACTATGGCTACACCTTC. Translated: CASSYSNRPANYGYTF.

The chain recombines TRBV2 with TRBJ2-1; 12 bases line up with TRBD2. Germline V gene sequence: CDR1 SNHLY, CDR2 FYNNEI. The CDR3 sequence is 15 residues long. Trimming cost V 6 bases and J 8 bases; bases outside gene matches: 8. The CDR3 nucleotides are TGTGCCAGCAGGACTAGCGGGAGCGGGCTCGATGAGCAGTTCTTC. Translated: CASRTSGSGLDEQFF.

The J gene is TRBJ2-7, the V gene TRBV5-4, with D unresolved. CDR1 and CDR2 (germline): SGHNT, YYREEE (reference sequence). The V gene lost 4 bases and the J gene lost 5 bases, with 10 bases spanning the gap. CDR3 length: 12 residues. The CDR3 sequence is CASSLGSNEQYF. The CDR3 nucleotides read TGTGCCAGCAGCCTAGGTTCAAACGAGCAGTACTTC.

Here the CDR3 DNA reads TGTGCCAGCTCACCACCCCCTAGCGGGAGAGATGAGCAGTTCTTC. Amino acid sequence: CASSPPPSGRDEQFF. The chain combines TRBV18 with TRBJ2-1; 10 bases are shared with TRBD2. Germline CDR1 and CDR2: KGHSH and LQKENI. The length of the CDR3 is 15 residues. The ends lost 0 bases at V and 8 bases at J; junction bases unmatched: 4.